The present entry profiles one T cell receptor (beta chain) with its context. Healthy individuals who donated bone marrow served as the donors. The data are from a study of cytomegalovirus exposure and HLA in healthy donors. Study at large: Among 350 to 500 genotyped donors, 80% to 90% fell in the Caucasian-associated ancestry cluster.

A multiplex PCR was run with 60 Vbeta primers and 13 Jbeta primers. Measured with immunoSEQ multiplex PCR; TCRdb has only the in-frame clones, and not every one. The table has around 220,000 clones, 65% to 90% seen once. Germline V gene sequence: CDR1 SGHDT, CDR2 YYEEEE. The ends lost 3 bases at V and 8 bases at J; junction bases unmatched: 5. This CDR3 spans 13 amino acids. The origin of this receptor is a girl aged 10 to 17 in good health and CMV-seronegative. The gene calls are TRBV5-6 and TRBJ1-2; 9 bases fit TRBD1. Material: PBMCs. In DNA form, the CDR3 reads TGTGCCAGCAGCTCGAGACAGGGGGGAGGCTACACCTTC. Its protein is CASSSRQGGGYTF.